A single sample is the source of the 5 T cell receptor beta chains below, sequenced in a study of cytomegalovirus exposure and HLA in healthy donors. The study ran its PCR with 60 Vbeta and 13 Jbeta primers. Sequenced by immunoSEQ multiplex PCR; TCRdb stores in-frame clones only, minus some. The sample records 130,000 to 150,000 clones, approximately 79% being singletons. Sequenced material: PBMCs. Receptors originate from a woman aged 40 to 50 in good health and CMV-seropositive.

This rearrangement joins TRBV5-1 to TRBJ2-7; D gene uncertain. Trimming removed 5 bases at V and 2 bases at J, with 8 bases between. Germline V CDR1 and CDR2: SGHRS, YFSETQ. The CDR3 spans 12 residues. For the CDR3, the DNA is TGCGCCAGCAGTCCCCAAACCTACGAGCAGTACTTC. It translates to CASSPQTYEQYF.

The gene calls are TRBV5-4 and TRBJ2-7, with TRBD2 matching over 8 bases. This CDR3 contains 15 residues. Germline loops: CDR1 SGHNT, CDR2 YYREEE (reference sequence). Germline trimming cut 0 bases from V and 4 bases from J; bases unmatched to any gene: 6. CDR3 sequence reads: CASSLASGGPYEQYF. The CDR3 bases are TGTGCCAGCAGCTTGGCCTCGGGGGGGCCTTACGAGCAGTACTTC. The whole variable domain, filled in from reference TRBV5-4 and TRBJ2-7, reads ETGVTQSPTHLIKTRGQQVTLRCSSQSGHNTVSWYQQALGQGPQFIFQYYREEENGRGNFPPRFSGLQFPNYSSELNVNALELDDSALYLCASSLASGGPYEQYFGPGTRLTVT.

The chain joins TRBV29-1 to TRBJ1-2; D remains ambiguous. The CDR3 runs 11 residues. Deletions cut 7 bases from V and 1 base from J, with 7 bases between. Germline CDR1 and CDR2: SQVTM and ANQGSEA. The CDR3 loop reads CSAGDNYGYTF. CDR3 DNA sequence: TGCAGCGCGGGTGATAACTATGGCTACACCTTC.

The chain is built from TRBV5-4 and TRBJ1-6; TRBD1 matches 9 bases. CDR1 and CDR2 from the germline V gene are SGHNT and YYREEE (reference sequence). The J segment lost 8 bases and the V segment lost 2 bases, leaving 8 bases of the junction unmatched. This CDR3 comprises 16 residues. As DNA, the CDR3 is TGTGCCAGCAGCTTAAGGTTCGGACAGGGGTATTCACCCCTCCACTTT. Translating gives CASSLRFGQGYSPLHF. The full variable domain, with the rest looked up from reference TRBV5-4 and TRBJ1-6, is ETGVTQSPTHLIKTRGQQVTLRCSSQSGHNTVSWYQQALGQGPQFIFQYYREEENGRGNFPPRFSGLQFPNYSSELNVNALELDDSALYLCASSLRFGQGYSPLHFGNGTRLTVT.

The rearrangement joins TRBV5-1 to TRBJ2-3; 7 nucleotides agree with TRBD1. The trim removed 5 bases at V and 4 bases at J, leaving 7 bases unmatched. Germline V gene lookup returns CDR1 SGHRS and CDR2 YFSETQ. This CDR3 comprises 14 residues. CDR3 in amino acids: CASSLDREADTQYF. The CDR3 DNA sequence: TGCGCCAGCAGTTTAGACAGGGAAGCAGATACGCAGTATTTT.